The 8 T cell receptor beta chains below were found in one sample sequenced in a study of T cell changes during pregnancy in multiple sclerosis. TCRdb's copy holds only in-frame clones and misses some; the assay was immunoSEQ multiplex PCR. The table shows 60,000 or so clones, with roughly 87% occurring only once. The sequencing here drew on peripheral blood, taken in the first trimester of pregnancy. The receptors here all came from a female donor with multiple sclerosis, enrolled in a pregnancy study.

V usage is TRBV2 and J usage is TRBJ2-4; no clear D gene. Deletions cut 8 bases from V and 1 base from J, with 6 bases between. The CDR3 is 12 amino acids. The germline V gene has CDR1 SNHLY and CDR2 FYNNEI. The CDR3 reads CASGRAKNIQYF. CDR3 coding DNA: TGTGCCAGCGGTCGGGCCAAAAACATTCAGTACTTC.

The chain links TRBV12-5 to TRBJ2-5, with D tentatively TRBD1 (6 bases). The germline gives CDR1 LGHNT, CDR2 FRNRAP. V lost 1 base to trimming and J lost 4 bases, with 13 bases between them. This CDR3 contains 15 residues. CDR3 sequence: CASGLAQGQGETQYF. DNA for the CDR3: TGTGCTAGTGGTTTGGCGCAGGGGCAGGGAGAGACCCAGTACTTC.

The rearrangement joins TRBV2 to TRBJ1-5, with D tentatively TRBD1 (5 bases). CDR1 is SNHLY and CDR2 is FYNNEI in the germline V gene. V lost 8 bases to trimming and J lost 7 bases, with 21 bases between them. This CDR3 is built from 15 residues. The DNA for the CDR3 is TGTGCCAGCGGGGAGGGGACTTCGGTGGGCCAGCCCCAGCATTTT. It codes for CASGEGTSVGQPQHF.

This chain links TRBV7-2 with TRBJ2-7, with 7 nucleotides matching TRBD2. The germline CDR1 and CDR2 sequences are SGHTA and FQGNSA. This CDR3 is built from 15 residues. V shed 1 base and J 3 bases; nucleotides not matched to a gene: 6. The CDR3 protein is CASSLGFGGSYEQYF. CDR3 nucleotide sequence: TGTGCCAGCAGCTTAGGATTCGGGGGGAGCTACGAGCAGTACTTC.

The chain is built from TRBV13 and TRBJ1-2; the D is unclear. Germline lookup yields CDR1 PRHDT and CDR2 FYEKMQ (reference sequence). This CDR3 has 13 amino acids. Trimming shortened V by 7 bases and J by 0 bases, and 9 bases separated the two germline ends. The CDR3 DNA reads TGTGCCAGCACCTCCGGAGCTAACTATGGCTACACCTTC. Translating it yields CASTSGANYGYTF.

The chain employs TRBV18 and TRBJ1-1; TRBD1 aligns across 7 bases. This CDR3 spans 14 amino acids. The ends lost 4 bases at V and 2 bases at J; junction bases unmatched: 4. Germline lookup yields CDR1 KGHSH and CDR2 LQKENI. CDR3 amino acids: CASSRGDSNTEAFF. The CDR3 DNA is TGTGCCAGCTCACGAGGGGACAGTAACACTGAAGCTTTCTTT.

This clone was observed once. The V and J genes are TRBV5-6 and TRBJ2-1; 8 positions agree with TRBD1. Germline loops: CDR1 SGHDT, CDR2 YYEEEE. The CDR3 has 15 amino acids. Trimming cost V 1 base and J 6 bases; bases outside gene matches: 6. The CDR3 DNA reads TGTGCCAGCAGCTTGTGGCAGGGGGCGATCAATGAGCAGTTCTTC. This translates into CASSLWQGAINEQFF.

The J gene is TRBJ1-3, the V gene TRBV6-5; weak D call: TRBD1 (6 bases). Trimming shortened V by 4 bases and J by 3 bases, and 10 bases separated the two germline ends. Germline CDR1 reads MNHEY; CDR2 reads SVGAGI. The CDR3 totals 14 residues. CDR3 nucleotide sequence: TGTGCCAGCAGTTCAACAGGGAATGGAAACACCATATATTTT. Translated, it gives CASSSTGNGNTIYF.